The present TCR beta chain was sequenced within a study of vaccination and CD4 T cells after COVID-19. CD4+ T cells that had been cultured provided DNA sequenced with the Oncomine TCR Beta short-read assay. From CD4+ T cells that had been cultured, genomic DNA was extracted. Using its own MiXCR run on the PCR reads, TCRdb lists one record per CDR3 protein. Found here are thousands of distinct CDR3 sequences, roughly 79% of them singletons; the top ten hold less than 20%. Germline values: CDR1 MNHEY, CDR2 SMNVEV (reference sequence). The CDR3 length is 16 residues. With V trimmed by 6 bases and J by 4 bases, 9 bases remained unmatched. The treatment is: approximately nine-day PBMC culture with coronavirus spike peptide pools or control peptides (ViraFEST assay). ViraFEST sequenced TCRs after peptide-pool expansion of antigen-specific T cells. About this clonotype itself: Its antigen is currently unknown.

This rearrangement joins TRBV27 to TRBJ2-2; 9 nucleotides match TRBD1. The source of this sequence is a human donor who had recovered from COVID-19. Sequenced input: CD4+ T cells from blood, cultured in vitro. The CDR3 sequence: CASSPEGQGFTGELFF. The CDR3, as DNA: TGTGCCAGCAGCCCCGAGGGACAGGGTTTCACCGGGGAGCTGTTTTTT.